The rows below give T cell receptor beta chains drawn from one sample of a study of OX40 agonist ivuxolimab in advanced cancers. The repertoire was sequenced with immunoSEQ multiplex PCR; TCRdb's copy has only in-frame clones and lacks some. The sample holds more than 12,000 clones; 80% are singletons and the top ten take around 37%. The source material was CD4+ or CD8+ T cells sorted from blood, sampled in a trial of the OX40 agonist ivuxolimab. The receptor source for this set is an adult with an advanced solid tumor such as melanoma, head and neck, liver or kidney cancer. Each CDR3 is given with its conserved first and last residue. A D gene is named only where the DNA matches it firmly. The size of a clone is reported for some rows only, either as once, few or many, or as a class for expanded clones.

>TRBV28|NA|TRBJ1-1|TRBD1
TGTGCCAGCAGGGGTACAGGGGGTGCAGCTTTCTTT
CASRGTGGAAFF
>TRBV28|NA|TRBJ1-5|NA
TGTGCCAGCAGTTTAACCCGGGACACCCATAGCAATCAGCCCCAGCATTTT
CASSLTRDTHSNQPQHF
>TRBV7-6|NA|TRBJ2-5|TRBD1
TGTGCCAGCAGCACATTGACAGGGGAGGAGACCCAGTACTTC
CASSTLTGEETQYF
>TRBV5-1|once|TRBJ2-5|NA
TGCGCCAGCAGCCCCCATGCGTACCAAGAGACCCAGTACTTC
CASSPHAYQETQYF
>TRBV15|NA|TRBJ2-1|NA
TGTGCCACCAGCAGAGAAAGGGGAACTTACAATGAGCAGTTCTTC
CATSRERGTYNEQFF
>TRBV6-1|NA|TRBJ2-3|NA
TGTGCCAGCAGTGAAGGATCTGACGGCACAGATACGCAGTATTTT
CASSEGSDGTDTQYF
>TRBV27|NA|TRBJ1-3|NA
TGTGCCTCGGGAATTTCGGGAAACACCATATATTTT
CASGISGNTIYF
>TRBV19|NA|TRBJ1-6|NA
TGTGCCAGTACTCCGGGAGCGGGGGATGGTTATAATTCACCCCTCCACTTT
CASTPGAGDGYNSPLHF
>TRBV27|few|TRBJ2-1|NA
TGTGCCAGCAGTCCATTTGGAAATGAGCAGTTCTTC
CASSPFGNEQFF
>TRBV11-2|NA|TRBJ2-7|NA
TGTGCCAGCAGCTTGGTGGGCCCTCCGTTGGGGAGCTCCTACGAGCAGTACTTC
CASSLVGPPLGSSYEQYF
>TRBV19|few|TRBJ2-7|NA
TGTGCCAGTAGTATTTCAGGACCGTACGAGCAGTACTTC
CASSISGPYEQYF
>TRBV5-1|once|TRBJ2-7|NA
TGCGCCAGCAGCACCACAGGACATATTAGCTACGAGCAGTACTTC
CASSTTGHISYEQYF
>TRBV11-2|medium-sized|TRBJ2-7|NA
TGTGCCAGCAGCTTAGGCAGGGTAAAGCAGTACTTC
CASSLGRVKQYF
>TRBV27|NA|TRBJ2-5|TRBD2
TGTGCCAGCAGCCCGGGACTAGCTATCCAGTACTTC
CASSPGLAIQYF
>TRBV27|NA|TRBJ2-1|NA
TGTGCCAGCAGTTCCTTACTAGCCCCGGGACATGAGCAGTTCTTC
CASSSLLAPGHEQFF
>TRBV14|few|TRBJ2-1|NA
TGTGCCAGCAGAAAGACAGGCTCCTACAATGAGCAGTTCTTC
CASRKTGSYNEQFF